The 29 T cell receptor beta chains below were found in one sample sequenced in a study of shared clonotypes between healthy human individuals. TCRdb keeps only in-frame clones here, not all; method: immunoSEQ multiplex PCR. The table shows some 1.4 million clones, with 96% occurring only once. Sequencing was done on a sample of naive CD4+ T cells sorted from blood. This sample's subset: CD45RA+ positively selected. Receptors originate from a young man in good health.

The chain joins TRBV5-1 to TRBJ2-7, with 7 bases that match TRBD2. Germline lookup yields CDR1 SGHRS and CDR2 YFSETQ. This CDR3 is built from 15 residues. The J segment lost 6 bases and the V segment lost 1 base, leaving 10 bases of the junction unmatched. The CDR3 loop is CASSLQVTSPSEQYF. The CDR3, as DNA: TGCGCCAGCAGCTTGCAGGTGACTAGCCCTAGCGAGCAGTACTTC. Full variable domain (rest looked up from reference TRBV5-1 and TRBJ2-7): KAGVTQTPRYLIKTRGQQVTLSCSPISGHRSVSWYQQTPGQGLQFLFEYFSETQRNKGNFPGRFSGRQFSNSRSEMNVSTLELGDSALYLCASSLQVTSPSEQYFGPGTRLTVT.

The chain carries TRBV7-6 and TRBJ2-2, with TRBD1 identical over 7 bases. The CDR3 spans 17 residues. The J segment lost 2 bases and the V segment lost 1 base, leaving 7 bases of the junction unmatched. Germline lookup yields CDR1 SGHVS and CDR2 FNYEAQ. The CDR3 DNA sequence: TGTGCCAGCAGCTTAGAAGGGGGACAGTTAAACACCGGGGAGCTGTTTTTT. Translation: CASSLEGGQLNTGELFF.

Concerning this clone itself: The same CDR3 arises from other DNA sequences in this sample as well. V gene TRBV10-3 combines with J gene TRBJ2-3, with 11 bases matching TRBD2. Germline V lookup: CDR1 ENHRY, CDR2 SYGVKD. The CDR3 is 15 residues long. V trimming: 6 bases; J trimming: 2 bases; junction bases outside the gene matches: 4. The CDR3 DNA is TGTGCCATCAGCGGACTAGCGGGTGCCACAGATACGCAGTATTTT. It translates to CAISGLAGATDTQYF.

In its sample, this clone was seen once. The chain employs TRBV7-9 and TRBJ2-4, with TRBD2 matching 10 bases. This CDR3 has 18 amino acids. Germline-derived CDR1 and CDR2 are SEHNR and FQNEAQ (reference sequence). After removal of 5 bases from V and 0 bases from J, the junction contained 10 bases not matched to a gene. The CDR3 loop is CASSHQRTSGIAKNIQYF. DNA for the CDR3: TGTGCCAGCAGCCATCAAAGGACTAGCGGAATAGCCAAAAACATTCAGTACTTC. The full variable domain, its missing parts supplied by reference TRBV7-9 and TRBJ2-4, is DTGVSQNPRHKITKRGQNVTFRCDPISEHNRLYWYRQTLGQGPEFLTYFQNEAQLEKSRLLSDRFSAERPKGSFSTLEIQRTEQGDSAMYLCASSHQRTSGIAKNIQYFGAGTRLSVL.

This chain connects TRBV2 to TRBJ2-4; either TRBD1 or TRBD2 may fit D (5 bases each). The CDR3 runs to 14 residues. From germline, CDR1 is SNHLY and CDR2 FYNNEI. Trimming removed 6 bases at V and 4 bases at J, with 13 bases between. This CDR3 reads CASRGDGKKNIQYF. CDR3 coding DNA: TGTGCCAGCAGGGGGGACGGAAAAAAAAACATTCAGTACTTC.

A remark on this clone: Other nucleotide sequences from this sample produce the same CDR3. The J gene is TRBJ2-3, the V gene TRBV5-1; D not resolved. The CDR3 consists of 15 residues. Trimming removed 0 bases at V and 2 bases at J, with 10 bases between. The germline V gene has CDR1 SGHRS and CDR2 YFSETQ. The CDR3 sequence: CASSLVLSSTDTQYF. For the CDR3, the DNA is TGCGCCAGCAGCTTGGTACTCTCCTCCACAGATACGCAGTATTTT.

The count of this clone is one. The chain uses TRBV30 and TRBJ1-5; no firm D call. The germline V gene encodes CDR1 GTSNPN and CDR2 SVGIG (reference sequence). This CDR3 is built from 16 residues. Trimming removed 1 base at V and 0 bases at J, with 13 bases between. This CDR3 is CAWSGGGIYSNQPQHF. The CDR3 DNA sequence: TGTGCCTGGAGTGGAGGAGGCATCTATAGCAATCAGCCCCAGCATTTT.

A note on this clone: This sample also contains other DNA sequences that code for the same CDR3. The chain couples TRBV9 to TRBJ2-5; 7 bases are a match to TRBD1. This CDR3 has 13 residues. Germline V gene lookup returns CDR1 SGDLS and CDR2 YYNGEE. The V and J ends lost 7 bases and 4 bases, in that order; junction bases with no gene match: 7. CDR3 amino acids: CASSGGVGETQYF. CDR3 in DNA: TGTGCCAGCTCAGGGGGAGTGGGAGAGACCCAGTACTTC. The whole variable domain, filled in from reference TRBV9 and TRBJ2-5, reads DSGVTQTPKHLITATGQRVTLRCSPRSGDLSVYWYQQSLDQGLQFLIQYYNGEERAKGNILERFSAQQFPDLHSELNLSSLELGDSALYFCASSGGVGETQYFGPGTRLLVL.

The rearrangement uses TRBV10-1 and TRBJ1-2; D gene unclear. The germline gives CDR1 WNHNN, CDR2 SYGVQD (reference sequence). Trimming shortened V by 3 bases and J by 8 bases, and 13 bases separated the two germline ends. The CDR3 spans 13 residues. CDR3 protein: CASSDRQTTGYTF. As DNA, the CDR3 is TGCGCCAGCAGTGACCGGCAGACGACAGGCTACACCTTC.

The chain is built from TRBV19 and TRBJ1-4, with TRBD1 as a possible D gene (5 bases). With 8 bases removed from V and 2 bases from J, the gap between germline ends came to 12 bases. There are 14 residues in the CDR3. Germline CDR1 and CDR2: LNHDA and SQIVND (reference sequence). The CDR3, as DNA: TGTGCCAGTTCAAGGGGTTTTACTAATGAAAAACTGTTTTTT. It codes for CASSRGFTNEKLFF.

This chain links TRBV5-1 with TRBJ1-1; D may be TRBD1 (6 bases). V was clipped by 1 base and J by 5 bases, with 12 bases between them. The germline gives CDR1 SGHRS, CDR2 YFSETQ. This CDR3 is built from 14 residues. The CDR3 loop is CASSLPSGATEAFF. The CDR3 nucleotides are TGCGCCAGCAGCTTGCCGTCAGGGGCGACTGAAGCTTTCTTT. The entire variable domain, with the rest obtained from reference TRBV5-1 and TRBJ1-1, is as follows: KAGVTQTPRYLIKTRGQQVTLSCSPISGHRSVSWYQQTPGQGLQFLFEYFSETQRNKGNFPGRFSGRQFSNSRSEMNVSTLELGDSALYLCASSLPSGATEAFFGQGTRLTVV.

V gene TRBV18 combines with J gene TRBJ2-6; 9 bases agree with TRBD1. CDR3 length: 18 amino acids. Germline values: CDR1 KGHSH, CDR2 LQKENI. Trimming took 5 bases from V and 4 from J; bases not matched to a gene: 12. In DNA, the CDR3 is TGTGCCAGCTCAGGATACAGGGGGCAGCCCCTCGGGGCCAACGTCCTGACTTTC. As protein: CASSGYRGQPLGANVLTF.

The chain recombines TRBV9 with TRBJ1-1; possible D gene TRBD1, 6 bases. The CDR3 sequence is 13 residues long. Germline CDR1 and CDR2: SGDLS and YYNGEE. V lost 4 bases and J 7 bases, leaving 14 bases between the germline ends. The CDR3 is CASSPHHRDEAFF. The CDR3 DNA reads TGTGCCAGCAGCCCTCATCACAGGGATGAAGCTTTCTTT.

The chain employs TRBV9 and TRBJ2-1; 10 bases line up with TRBD2. The length of the CDR3 is 16 residues. V dropped 1 base and J dropped 9; count of bases not matched to a gene: 10. Per the germline V gene, CDR1 is SGDLS and CDR2 is YYNGEE. DNA for the CDR3: TGTGCCAGCAGCGTAACGATACTAGCGGGAACCTCTGAGCAGTTCTTC. It is translated as CASSVTILAGTSEQFF.

This clone was counted a single time. This chain uses TRBV7-9 with TRBJ1-1; D is uncertain. Looked up from germline, CDR1 is SEHNR and CDR2 is FQNEAQ (reference sequence). Between the trimmed V and J ends, which lost 3 bases and 3 bases, there was a span of 8 bases. CDR3 length equals 13 residues. This CDR3 reads CASSFQADTEAFF. The CDR3 DNA reads as TGTGCCAGCAGCTTCCAGGCCGACACTGAAGCTTTCTTT.

This clone was counted a few times. The V call is TRBV5-1, the J call TRBJ2-2; D is perhaps TRBD1 (5 bases). Germline V gene sequence: CDR1 SGHRS, CDR2 YFSETQ. V was trimmed by 0 bases and J by 7 bases, leaving 7 bases between them. The CDR3 is 13 residues long. CDR3 residues: CASSLGTSGELFF. The CDR3 DNA is TGCGCCAGCAGCTTGGGGACAAGCGGGGAGCTGTTTTTT.

The V call is TRBV10-2, the J call TRBJ2-7; 9 nucleotides line up with TRBD2. Germline values: CDR1 WSHSY, CDR2 SAAADI. The CDR3 runs 14 residues. V lost 8 bases to trimming and J lost 2 bases; unmatched junction nucleotides: 7. The CDR3 DNA follows: TGCGCCAGCGGACTGACTAGCGGCGCCTACGAGCAGTACTTC. Translated, it gives CASGLTSGAYEQYF.

V gene TRBV11-3 combines with J gene TRBJ2-7, with 10 bases aligning to TRBD2. The CDR3 runs 15 residues. With V trimmed by 4 bases and J by 6 bases, 9 bases remained unmatched. CDR1 and CDR2 (germline): SGHNT, YENEEA. The CDR3 DNA is TGTGCCAGCAGCTCTAGCGGGAGTAATCCCCTCGAGCAGTACTTC. Translated: CASSSSGSNPLEQYF.

The rearrangement uses TRBV5-1 and TRBJ2-1, with 14 nucleotides matching TRBD2. The V gene's germline CDR1 is SGHRS and CDR2 YFSETQ. The V and J ends lost 1 base and 0 bases, in that order; junction bases with no gene match: 9. The CDR3 totals 20 residues. The CDR3 here is CASSLPPGTSGRSSYNEQFF. The CDR3 nucleotides are TGCGCCAGCAGCTTGCCCCCCGGGACTAGCGGGAGAAGCTCCTACAATGAGCAGTTCTTC.

The chain joins TRBV10-3 to TRBJ2-1; no reliable D call. Germline lookup yields CDR1 ENHRY and CDR2 SYGVKD. The CDR3 is 18 residues long. V was cut by 6 bases and J by 1 base, with 22 bases left in between. DNA for the CDR3: TGTGCCATCAGGGCATCACTTCGGAACATGCTGTCCTACAATGAGCAGTTCTTC. Protein product: CAIRASLRNMLSYNEQFF.

V is TRBV7-3 and J is TRBJ2-2; tentative D call: TRBD2 (6 bases). The CDR3 is made up of 17 amino acids. V dropped 0 bases and J dropped 4 bases, with 15 bases sitting between them. Germline CDR1 SGHTA, CDR2 FQGTGA. CDR3 in amino acids: CASSLTFGGDRTGELFF. CDR3 in DNA: TGTGCCAGCAGCTTAACGTTCGGGGGAGATCGCACCGGGGAGCTGTTTTTT.

The chain couples TRBV5-1 to TRBJ2-1; D gene ambiguous. The CDR3 consists of 11 residues. Trimming removed 2 bases from V and 10 bases from J, with 7 bases in between. From germline, CDR1 is SGHRS and CDR2 YFSETQ. The CDR3, as DNA: TGCGCCAGCAGCTTCGACGGGGAGCAGTTCTTC. Residues: CASSFDGEQFF.

The chain couples TRBV18 to TRBJ2-5; D uncertain. Trimming cost V 8 bases and J 5 bases, with 18 bases left between them. The CDR3 is 14 amino acids. Germline loops: CDR1 KGHSH, CDR2 LQKENI. The CDR3 reads CASRENLGRETQYF. For the CDR3, the DNA is TGTGCCAGCAGGGAAAATCTCGGGCGGGAGACCCAGTACTTC.

V is TRBV5-1 and J is TRBJ2-1; D may be TRBD1 (6 bases). Germline V gene sequence: CDR1 SGHRS, CDR2 YFSETQ. The V end was cut by 6 bases, the J end by 4 bases, with 11 bases between. The CDR3 has 13 residues. CDR3 sequence: CASTATGYNEQFF. CDR3 nucleotide sequence: TGCGCCAGCACGGCCACAGGGTACAATGAGCAGTTCTTC.

The V and J genes are TRBV18 and TRBJ2-1; D possibly corresponds to TRBD1 (5 bases). The CDR3 consists of 12 residues. Trimming took off 3 bases at V and 9 bases at J, with 9 bases between the two ends. Germline V gives CDR1 KGHSH, CDR2 LQKENI. The CDR3 DNA reads as TGTGCCAGCTCACCCGACAGTGGTGAGCAGTTCTTC. Amino acid sequence: CASSPDSGEQFF. The full variable domain, completed using reference TRBV18 and TRBJ2-1, is NAGVMQNPRHLVRRRGQEARLRCSPMKGHSHVYWYRQLPEEGLKFMVYLQKENIIDESGMPKERFSAEFPKEGPSILRIQQVVRGDSAAYFCASSPDSGEQFFGPGTRLTVL.

V and J are TRBV11-2 and TRBJ2-3, with D perhaps TRBD2 (6 bases). This CDR3 comprises 14 residues. Germline CDR1 SGHAT, CDR2 FQNNGV. Trimming removed 0 bases from V and 7 bases from J, with 11 bases in between. The CDR3 DNA is TGTGCCAGCAGCTTAGATCATCGGGACTATACGCAGTATTTT. Its translation is CASSLDHRDYTQYF.

The rearrangement joins TRBV2 to TRBJ2-3; D gene uncertain. The CDR3 consists of 15 residues. CDR1 and CDR2 from the germline V gene are SNHLY and FYNNEI. The germline V and J ends were trimmed by 8 bases and 2 bases, with 17 bases remaining between them. CDR3 protein: CASHPIGRNTDTQYF. The CDR3 DNA follows: TGTGCCAGCCACCCCATTGGAAGAAACACAGATACGCAGTATTTT.

The sample holds one count of this clone. This chain links TRBV15 with TRBJ2-3; unclear D gene. CDR3 length: 12 residues. Trimming took off 0 bases at V and 8 bases at J, with 6 bases between the two ends. Germline CDR1 is LNHNV and CDR2 is YYDKDF (reference sequence). CDR3 nucleotides: TGTGCCACCAGCAGAGATCCGAGTACGCAGTATTTT. It codes for CATSRDPSTQYF.

The chain recombines TRBV21-1 with TRBJ2-7; the table assigns TRBD2, which was not confirmed against the DNA. TRBV21-1 is listed as a pseudogene. The CDR3 totals 11 residues. The CDR3 region has the DNA TGTGCCAGCATAGAATACTACGAGCAGTACTTC. Its translation: CASIEYYEQYF.